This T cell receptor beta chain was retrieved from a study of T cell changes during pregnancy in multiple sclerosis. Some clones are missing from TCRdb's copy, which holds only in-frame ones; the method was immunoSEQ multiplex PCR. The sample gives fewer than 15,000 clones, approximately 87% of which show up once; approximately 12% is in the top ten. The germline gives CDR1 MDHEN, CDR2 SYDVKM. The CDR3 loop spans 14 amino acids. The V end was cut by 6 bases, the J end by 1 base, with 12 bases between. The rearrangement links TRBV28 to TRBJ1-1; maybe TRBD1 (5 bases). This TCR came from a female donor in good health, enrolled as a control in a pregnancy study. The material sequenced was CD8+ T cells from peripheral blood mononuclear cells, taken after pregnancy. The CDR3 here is CASSRIDRNTEAFF. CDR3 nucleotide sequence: TGTGCCAGCAGCCGAATTGACAGGAACACTGAAGCTTTCTTT.